Presented here are 8 T cell receptor beta chains from one specimen sequenced in a study of blood T cell repertoires in COVID-19. The data were produced by immunoSEQ multiplex PCR, yet TCRdb's version contains in-frame clones alone and is incomplete. The data show approximately 200,000 clones, more than 75% seen once. The source material was peripheral blood. All receptors come from a person aged 65 to 79 with COVID-19, enrolled during active disease.

V usage is TRBV14 and J usage is TRBJ1-2; D is unclear. From germline, CDR1 is SGHDN and CDR2 FVKESK. This CDR3 comprises 15 residues. V was shortened by 0 bases and J by 7 bases, with 15 bases between the two germline ends. CDR3 loop: CASSQDGIPLGGYTF. For the CDR3, the DNA is TGTGCCAGCAGCCAAGACGGAATCCCGCTAGGTGGCTACACCTTC.

V and J are TRBV30 and TRBJ2-1, with 7 bases lining up with TRBD2. CDR3 length equals 15 residues. Germline V lookup: CDR1 GTSNPN, CDR2 SVGIG (reference sequence). V shed 3 bases and J 5 bases; nucleotides not matched to a gene: 10. The CDR3 coding sequence is TGTGCCTGGAGGCCCCCCCGCGGGAGAAACAATGAGCAGTTCTTC. Its protein product is CAWRPPRGRNNEQFF.

This sequence joins TRBV3-1 (or the pseudogene TRBV3-2) and TRBJ2-7, with 15 bases fitting TRBD2. CDR3 length: 18 residues. J lost 6 bases, V lost 7 bases, and 16 bases had no gene match. The V gene's germline CDR1 is LGHDT and CDR2 YNNKEL (reference sequence). The chain's CDR3 is CASIPSEGTSGRRREQYF. CDR3 DNA sequence: TGTGCCAGCATCCCGTCAGAGGGGACTAGCGGGAGGCGACGCGAGCAGTACTTC.

The rearrangement joins TRBV7-2 to TRBJ2-3; 9 bases fit TRBD2. The V gene end was trimmed by 5 bases and the J gene end by 6 bases; junction bases not matched to a gene: 6. Germline V CDR1 and CDR2: SGHTA, FQGNSA. CDR3 length: 14 residues. The CDR3 DNA follows: TGTGCCAGCAGCCGGGGACTAGCCGGGGATACGCAGTATTTT. This sequence encodes CASSRGLAGDTQYF.

The chain uses TRBV11-2 and TRBJ2-1; 11 bases agree with TRBD2. CDR1 and CDR2 from the germline V gene are SGHAT and FQNNGV. This CDR3 comprises 17 residues. J was trimmed by 6 bases and V by 1 base; bases with no gene match: 8. In nucleotides, the CDR3 is TGTGCCAGCAGCTTAGTAGCGGGGGGGCGAGGAGGCAATGAGCAGTTCTTC. Its translation: CASSLVAGGRGGNEQFF.

CDR3 DNA sequence: TGTGCCAGCAGTCCGACAGGGGACTATGGCTACACCTTC. Protein: CASSPTGDYGYTF. This chain uses TRBV12-3 or TRBV12-4 with TRBJ1-2, with 8 bases lining up with TRBD1. The CDR3 runs to 13 residues. V lost 5 bases and J lost 3; bases outside the gene matches: 2.

There are a few counts of this clone. This chain connects TRBV5-1 to TRBJ2-7; D ambiguous. Trimming pared 4 bases from V and 5 bases from J, leaving 10 bases between. CDR3 length: 12 residues. Germline V CDR1 and CDR2: SGHRS, YFSETQ. The CDR3 region has the DNA TGCGCCAGCAGCCCGGAGAGCGACGAGCAGTACTTC. Its protein is CASSPESDEQYF.

The chain employs TRBV4-1 and TRBJ1-5; D gene uncertain. Germline CDR1 and CDR2: MGHRA and YSYEKL. Trimming took 1 base from V and 3 from J, leaving 16 bases between them. The CDR3 spans 17 residues. CDR3 protein: CASSQASGLGINQPQHF. CDR3 DNA: TGCGCCAGCAGCCAAGCTTCCGGGTTGGGTATCAATCAGCCCCAGCATTTT.